The text below deals with one TCR beta chain. CDR1 is SGHDT, CDR2 YYEEEE, per germline. This CDR3 region has 15 residues. V shed 4 bases and J 3 bases; nucleotides not matched to a gene: 7. The study sequenced TCR beta in blood CD8+ and CD4+ T cells. Treatment-naive patients with stable or active relapsing-remitting disease served as multiple sclerosis controls. TEMRA cells were FACS-enriched, with CD8+ and CD4+ T cells isolated negatively. The RNA input was about 0.45 to 1 ug, and it was reverse transcribed with random hexamers. Across 54 Vbeta and 13 Jbeta, immunoSEQ multiplex PCR amplified TCR beta CDR3. From the immunoSEQ multiplex PCR reads, TCRdb called clonotypes with MiXCR, one entry per CDR3 protein. The repertoire holds around 130,000 distinct CDR3 sequences, with 75% to 90% as singletons. This record belongs to a study of CD8 T cells in Susac syndrome.

The receptor was isolated from a human donor with multiple sclerosis. The chain employs TRBV5-6 and TRBJ2-1, with 7 nucleotides matching TRBD1. What was sequenced was CD8+ T cells from PBMCs. CDR3 protein: CASSNDGTDYNEQFF. The CDR3 DNA reads as TGTGCCAGCAGCAACGATGGGACAGACTACAATGAGCAGTTCTTC.